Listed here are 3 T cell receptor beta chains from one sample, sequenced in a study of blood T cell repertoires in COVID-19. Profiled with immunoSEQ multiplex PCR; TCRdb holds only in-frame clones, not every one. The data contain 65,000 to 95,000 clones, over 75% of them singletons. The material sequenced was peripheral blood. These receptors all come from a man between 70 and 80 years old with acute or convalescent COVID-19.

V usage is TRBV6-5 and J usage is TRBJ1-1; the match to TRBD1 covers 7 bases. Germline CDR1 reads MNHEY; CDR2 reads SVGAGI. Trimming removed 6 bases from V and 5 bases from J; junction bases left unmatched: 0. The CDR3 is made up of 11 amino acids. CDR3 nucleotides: TGTGCCAGCAGGACAGGGACTGAAGCTTTCTTT. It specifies CASRTGTEAFF.

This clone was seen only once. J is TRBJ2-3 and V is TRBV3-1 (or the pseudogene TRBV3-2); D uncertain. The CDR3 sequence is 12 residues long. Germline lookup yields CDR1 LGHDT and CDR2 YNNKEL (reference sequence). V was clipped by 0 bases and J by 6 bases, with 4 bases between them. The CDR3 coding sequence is TGTGCCAGCAGCCAAGACGAGGATACGCAGTATTTT. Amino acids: CASSQDEDTQYF.

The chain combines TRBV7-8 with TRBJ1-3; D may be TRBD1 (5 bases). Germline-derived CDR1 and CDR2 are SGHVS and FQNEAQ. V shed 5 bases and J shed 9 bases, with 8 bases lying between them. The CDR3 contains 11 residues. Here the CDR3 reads CASSNRGTIYF. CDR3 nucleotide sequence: TGTGCCAGCAGCAATAGGGGCACCATATATTTT.